This T cell receptor beta chain is from a study of blood T cell repertoires in COVID-19. Profiled with immunoSEQ multiplex PCR; TCRdb holds only in-frame clones, not every one. The sample lists more than 200,000 clones; less than 90% were seen once. V lost 1 base, J lost 0 bases, and 18 bases lay in between. Germline V gene lookup returns CDR1 KGHSH and CDR2 LQKENI. The CDR3 sequence is 19 residues long. This clonotype originated in a man aged 55 to 70 with acute or convalescent COVID-19. The sequenced material came from peripheral blood. The rearrangement joins TRBV18 to TRBJ1-4; weak D call: TRBD1 (6 bases). The CDR3 sequence is CASSPLLFRGYATNEKLFF. In nucleotides, the CDR3 is TGTGCCAGCTCACCACTCCTTTTTAGGGGGTATGCAACTAATGAAAAACTGTTTTTT.